The clone carrying this T cell receptor beta chain has only a few counts. These data come from a study of OX40 agonist ivuxolimab in advanced cancers. There are 15 residues in the CDR3. Trimming at V came to 6 bases and at J to 4 bases, leaving 7 bases not matched to a gene. The germline CDR1 and CDR2 sequences are MDHEN and SYDVKM. The table came from immunoSEQ multiplex PCR; TCRdb's copy has only in-frame clones and leaves some out. Among 65,000 to 95,000 clones listed, approximately 85% were seen once. This sequence joins TRBV28 and TRBJ1-4; 8 bases align to TRBD1. The source was CD4+ or CD8+ T cells sorted from blood, collected in a trial of the OX40 agonist ivuxolimab. This receptor was obtained from an adult with an advanced solid tumor such as melanoma, head and neck, liver or kidney cancer. The CDR3 reads CASRVEDRGNEKLFF. The CDR3 bases are TGTGCCAGCAGAGTTGAAGACAGGGGTAATGAAAAACTGTTTTTT.